A selection of T cell receptor beta chains follows, all from one sample in a study of shared clonotypes between healthy human individuals. Assay: immunoSEQ multiplex PCR; the TCRdb copy retains only in-frame clones and omits some. Among under 600,000 clones, about 97% were seen once, and the ten largest hold about 0.057%. The material sequenced was naive CD4+ T cells sorted from blood. The receptors come from a woman in her 30s in good health. Each CDR3 is given with its conserved first and last residue.

TRBJ1-1 | TRBV5-8 | CASSLLTGTMNTEAFF
TRBJ2-4 | TRBV19 | CASSIVQSGNIQYF
TRBJ1-1 | TRBV13 | CASSPLSQNTEAFF
TRBJ2-2 | TRBV9 | CASSLGVTGELFF
TRBJ2-5 | TRBV28 | CASTLGRRQETQYF
TRBJ1-4 | TRBV2 | CASRGRENEKLFF
TRBJ1-2 | TRBV11-2 | CASSSYSGGSNYGYTF
TRBJ2-5 | TRBV5-1 | CASSLELAGERETQYF
TRBJ2-3 | TRBV14 | CASSNPDRATQYF
TRBJ1-2 | TRBV5-4 | CASSATLGPLNYGYTF
TRBJ2-7 | TRBV18 | CASSGSPYEQYF
TRBJ2-7 | TRBV28 | CASSMGGGGPYEQYF
TRBJ2-1 | TRBV5-1 | CASSSRLAASSYNEQFF
TRBJ1-1 | TRBV21-1 | CASSETPGTANTEAFF
TRBJ1-2 | TRBV9 | CASSVDDGYTF
TRBJ2-2 | TRBV2 | CASRARTSGGELFF
TRBJ1-2 | TRBV19 | CASSMTASNYGYTF
- | TRBV19 | CASKSAASSYEQYF
TRBJ2-7 | TRBV6-5 | CASSYSTPGRDEQYF
TRBJ1-2 | TRBV19 | CASSAGTDGSYGYTF
TRBJ2-7 | TRBV27 | CASRTGGRNEQYF
TRBJ2-1 | TRBV11-2 | CASSRSGTEQFF
TRBJ2-3 | TRBV4-2 | CASSQTSGFDGVDTQYF
TRBJ2-2 | TRBV10-2 | CASNAPGLSTGELFF
TRBJ1-2 | TRBV4-1 | CASSQEAGGYGYTF
TRBJ1-5 | TRBV6-5 | CASSKDSGPQHF
TRBJ1-1 | TRBV7-9 | CASSSTGGEAFF
TRBJ2-7 | TRBV28 | CASSSGLAGGGQYF
TRBJ2-5 | TRBV6-6 | CASSYSGLQETQYF
TRBJ2-2 | TRBV5-1 | CASSPGLVNTGELFF
TRBJ2-3 | TRBV29-1 | CSVEEATSTDTQYF
TRBJ2-7 | TRBV7-6 | CASSPRGGGRPYEQYF